This T cell receptor (beta chain) stems from a study of blood T cells in healthy people across ages. Then a second PCR, running roughly 7 to 11 cycles, was carried out with a sample-barcoded 5' primer and a J-beta primer mix. A 12-random-nucleotide template-switch adaptor tagged each cDNA molecule. One entry per CDR3 protein results from TCRdb running MiXCR on the 5' RACE reads. The sample contains 1,800,000 or so distinct CDR3 sequences, approximately 40% of which appear only once. Isolated per sample were at least 6 million PBMCs. Sequencing was performed on blood. This receptor was obtained from a human donor in good health.

The CDR3 is CSARDRGGRGDTQYF. As DNA, the CDR3 is TGCAGTGCTAGAGATCGAGGGGGGCGAGGAGATACGCAGTATTTT. The rearrangement joins TRBV20-1 to TRBJ2-3; the D call may be TRBD1 or TRBD2 (6 bases each). In germline, CDR1 is DFQATT, CDR2 SNEGSKA (reference sequence). With 0 bases removed from V and 5 bases from J, the gap between germline ends came to 15 bases. The CDR3 length is 15 residues.